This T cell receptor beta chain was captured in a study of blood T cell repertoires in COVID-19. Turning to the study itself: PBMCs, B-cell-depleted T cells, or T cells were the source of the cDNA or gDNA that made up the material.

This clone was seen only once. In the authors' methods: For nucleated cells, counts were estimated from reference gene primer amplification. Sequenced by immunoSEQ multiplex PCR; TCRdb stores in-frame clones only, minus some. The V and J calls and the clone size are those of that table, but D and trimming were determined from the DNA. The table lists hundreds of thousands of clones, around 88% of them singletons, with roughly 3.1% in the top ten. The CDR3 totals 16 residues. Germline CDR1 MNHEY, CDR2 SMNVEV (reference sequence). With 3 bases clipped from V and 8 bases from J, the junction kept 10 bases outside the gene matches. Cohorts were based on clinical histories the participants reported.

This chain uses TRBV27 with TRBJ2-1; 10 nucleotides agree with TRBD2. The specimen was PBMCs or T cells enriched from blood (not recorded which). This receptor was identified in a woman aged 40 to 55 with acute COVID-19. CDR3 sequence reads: CASSLGRTSGRDEQFF. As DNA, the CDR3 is TGTGCCAGCAGTTTGGGGAGAACAAGCGGGAGGGATGAGCAGTTCTTC.